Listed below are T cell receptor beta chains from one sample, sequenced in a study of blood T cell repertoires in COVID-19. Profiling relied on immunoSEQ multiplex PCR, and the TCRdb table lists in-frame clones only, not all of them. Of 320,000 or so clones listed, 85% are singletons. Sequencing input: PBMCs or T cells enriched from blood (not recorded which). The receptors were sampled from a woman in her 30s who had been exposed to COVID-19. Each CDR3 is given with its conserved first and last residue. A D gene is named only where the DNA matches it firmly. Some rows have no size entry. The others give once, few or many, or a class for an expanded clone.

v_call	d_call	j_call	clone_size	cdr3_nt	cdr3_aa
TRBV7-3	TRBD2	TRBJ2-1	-	TGTGCCAGCAGCTTAAAACCTAGCGGGAGTATCACCTACAATGAGCAGTTCTTC	CASSLKPSGSITYNEQFF
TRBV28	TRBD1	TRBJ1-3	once	TGTGCCAGCAGTTCAACCGGGACAGGGGAGTACACCATATATTTT	CASSSTGTGEYTIYF
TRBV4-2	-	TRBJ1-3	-	TGTGCCAGCAGCCAAGATCTGGGGGCGGGAAACACCATATATTTT	CASSQDLGAGNTIYF
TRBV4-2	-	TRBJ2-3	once	TGTGCCAGCAGCCAAGCTTCTAGAGGCACAGATACGCAGTATTTT	CASSQASRGTDTQYF
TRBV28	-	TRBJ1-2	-	TGTGCCAGCACCCAGGGGTATGGCTACACCTTC	CASTQGYGYTF
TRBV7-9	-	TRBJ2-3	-	TGTGCCAGCTCGACTCTGTTCTGGTGGTATTTT	CASSTLFWWYF
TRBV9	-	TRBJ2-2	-	TGTGCCACCGGCGGCCCGAACACCGGGGAGCTGTTTTTT	CATGGPNTGELFF
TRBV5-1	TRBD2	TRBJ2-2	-	TGCGCCAGCAGCCTCCAGGTGGCGAGCGGGGGGGCCGGGGAGCTGTTTTTT	CASSLQVASGGAGELFF
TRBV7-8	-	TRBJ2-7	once	TGTGCCAGCAGACTTAGCTTAAATAGGGGTGAAGAGCAGTACTTC	CASRLSLNRGEEQYF
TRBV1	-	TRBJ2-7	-	TGCACCAGCCAGACCTTCTCTGGGAGACCCTACGAGCAGTACTTC	CTSQTFSGRPYEQYF
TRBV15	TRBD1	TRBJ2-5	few	TGTGCCACCAGCAGACAGACAGGGGGCGGAGAGACCCAGTACTTC	CATSRQTGGGETQYF
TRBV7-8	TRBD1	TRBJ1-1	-	TGTGCCAGCAGCTTAATAACCAGGGGGAGGTCGGACACTGAAGCTTTCTTT	CASSLITRGRSDTEAFF
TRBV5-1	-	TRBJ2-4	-	TGCGCCAGCAGCTTGGATCAGGGAGCCAAAAACATTCAGTACTTC	CASSLDQGAKNIQYF
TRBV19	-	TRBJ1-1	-	TGTGCCAGTAGTATATACTCAGGTGGGAGCGGTGAAGCTTTCTTT	CASSIYSGGSGEAFF
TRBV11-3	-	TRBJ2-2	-	TGTGCCAGCAGCTTAGGACAGGGGAGGGGGCACACCGGGGAGCTGTTTTTT	CASSLGQGRGHTGELFF
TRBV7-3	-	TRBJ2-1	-	TGTGCCAGCAGCTTAAATCGGGAAACGGGTGAGCAGTTCTTC	CASSLNRETGEQFF
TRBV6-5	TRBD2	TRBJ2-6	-	TGTGCCAGCAGTTACGCTGCGGGGGCTGGGGCCAACGTCCTGACTTTC	CASSYAAGAGANVLTF
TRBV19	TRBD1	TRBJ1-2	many	TGTGCCAGTAGGGACAGGGGGCCCCATGGCTACACCTTC	CASRDRGPHGYTF
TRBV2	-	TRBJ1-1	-	TGTGCCAGCAGTGAGGGAGGCCTCGAAGCTTTCTTT	CASSEGGLEAFF
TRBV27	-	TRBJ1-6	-	TGTGCCAGTCGTTGGGGGACACCTTCCTCCTATAATTCACCCCTCCACTTT	CASRWGTPSSYNSPLHF
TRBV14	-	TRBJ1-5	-	TGTGCCAGCAGCCAACAACCCCAGCATTTT	CASSQQPQHF
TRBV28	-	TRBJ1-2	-	TGTGCCACCGTCGAAACAGGGAACTATGGCTACACCTTC	CATVETGNYGYTF
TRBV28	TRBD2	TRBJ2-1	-	TGTGCCAGCACTGAGCCGGGACTAGCAGACAATGAGCAGTTCTTC	CASTEPGLADNEQFF
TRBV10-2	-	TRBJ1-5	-	TGCGCCAGCAGTGAGTGGAGGCAGCCCCAGCATTTT	CASSEWRQPQHF
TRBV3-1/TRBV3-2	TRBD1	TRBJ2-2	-	TGTGCCAGCAGGCGACAGGGGGATAAGACCGGGGAGCTGTTTTTT	CASRRQGDKTGELFF
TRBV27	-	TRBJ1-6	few	TGTGCCAGCAGTTTATTGTCAGGGTCCCTCCTCCACTTT	CASSLLSGSLLHF
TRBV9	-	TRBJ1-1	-	TGTGCCAGCAGCGAAGAGGATGTCATGTTTATGAACACTGAAGCTTTCTTT	CASSEEDVMFMNTEAFF
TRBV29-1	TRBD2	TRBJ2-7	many	TGCAGCGTGGCCGGGACTAGCAGTTACGAGCAGTACTTC	CSVAGTSSYEQYF
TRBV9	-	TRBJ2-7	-	TGTGCCAGCAGCGTAGGTGGGAGCTCCTACGAGCAGTACTTC	CASSVGGSSYEQYF